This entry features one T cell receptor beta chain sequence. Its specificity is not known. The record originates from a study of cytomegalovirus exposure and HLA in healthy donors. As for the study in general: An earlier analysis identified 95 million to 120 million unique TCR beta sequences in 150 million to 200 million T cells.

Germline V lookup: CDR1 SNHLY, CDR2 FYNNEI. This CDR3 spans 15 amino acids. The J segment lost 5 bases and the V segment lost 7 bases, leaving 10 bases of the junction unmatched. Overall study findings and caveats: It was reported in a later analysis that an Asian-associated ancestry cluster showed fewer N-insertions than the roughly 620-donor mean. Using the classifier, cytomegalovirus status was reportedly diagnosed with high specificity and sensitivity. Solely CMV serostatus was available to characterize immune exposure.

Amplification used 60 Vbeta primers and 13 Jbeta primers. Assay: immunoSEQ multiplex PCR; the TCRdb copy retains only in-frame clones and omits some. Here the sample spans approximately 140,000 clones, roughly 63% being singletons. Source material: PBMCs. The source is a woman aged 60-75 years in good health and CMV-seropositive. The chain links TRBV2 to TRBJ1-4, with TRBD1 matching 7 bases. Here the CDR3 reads CASIPTGNENEKLFF. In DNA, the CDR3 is TGTGCCAGCATTCCGACAGGGAACGAGAATGAAAAACTGTTTTTT.